This paragraph reports one TCR beta chain. Other DNA sequences within the sample encode an identical CDR3. This entry belongs to a study of blood T cell repertoires in COVID-19. Assay used: immunoSEQ multiplex PCR; TCRdb lists only in-frame clones, some missing. The sample has some 210,000 clones; roughly nine tenths are singletons. This CDR3 is 13 amino acids long. Germline loops: CDR1 SNHLY, CDR2 FYNNEI. V lost 4 bases, J lost 5 bases, and 4 bases stayed unmatched. The receptor comes from a man aged 30-40 years with acute or convalescent COVID-19. J is TRBJ1-2 and V is TRBV2, with 7 positions matching TRBD1. The material sequenced was peripheral blood. CDR3 sequence: CASSGDRLYGYTF. Written as DNA, the CDR3 is TGTGCCAGCAGTGGGGACAGACTGTATGGCTACACCTTC.